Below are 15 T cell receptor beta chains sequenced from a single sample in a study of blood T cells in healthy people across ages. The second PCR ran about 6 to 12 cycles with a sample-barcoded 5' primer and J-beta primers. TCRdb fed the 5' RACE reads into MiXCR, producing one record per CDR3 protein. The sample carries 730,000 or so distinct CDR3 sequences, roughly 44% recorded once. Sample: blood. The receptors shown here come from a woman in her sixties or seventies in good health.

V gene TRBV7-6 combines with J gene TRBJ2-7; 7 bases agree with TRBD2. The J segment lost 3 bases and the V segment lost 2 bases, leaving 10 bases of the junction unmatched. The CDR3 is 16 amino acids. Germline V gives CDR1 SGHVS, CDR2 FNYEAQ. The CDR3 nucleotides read TGTGCCAGCAGCTTAATTTCTGGCACGGGGGGCTACGAGCAGTACTTC. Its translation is CASSLISGTGGYEQYF.

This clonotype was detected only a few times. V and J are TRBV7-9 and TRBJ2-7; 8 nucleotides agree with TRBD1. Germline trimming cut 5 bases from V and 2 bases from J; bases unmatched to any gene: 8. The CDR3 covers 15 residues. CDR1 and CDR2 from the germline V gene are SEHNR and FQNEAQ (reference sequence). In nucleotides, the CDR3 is TGTGCCAGCAGCACCATAGGACAGGGTGCCTACGAGCAGTACTTC. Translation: CASSTIGQGAYEQYF.

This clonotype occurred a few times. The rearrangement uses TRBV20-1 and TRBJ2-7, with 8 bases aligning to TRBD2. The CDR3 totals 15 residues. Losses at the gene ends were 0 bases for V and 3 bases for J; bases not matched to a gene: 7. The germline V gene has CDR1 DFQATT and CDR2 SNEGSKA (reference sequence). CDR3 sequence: CSARDRRGGIYEQYF. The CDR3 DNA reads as TGCAGTGCTAGAGATCGCCGGGGGGGGATCTACGAGCAGTACTTC.

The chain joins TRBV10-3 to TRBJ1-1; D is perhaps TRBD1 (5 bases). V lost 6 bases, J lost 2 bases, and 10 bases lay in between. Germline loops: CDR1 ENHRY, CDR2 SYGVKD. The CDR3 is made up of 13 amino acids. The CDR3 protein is CAIRTDSNTEAFF. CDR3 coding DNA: TGTGCCATCAGGACCGACAGCAACACTGAAGCTTTCTTT.

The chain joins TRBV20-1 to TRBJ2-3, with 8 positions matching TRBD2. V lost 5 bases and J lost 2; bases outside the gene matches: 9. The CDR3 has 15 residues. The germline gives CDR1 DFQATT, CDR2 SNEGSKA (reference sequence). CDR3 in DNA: TGCAGTGCTGCTCTACCTAGCGGGCACACAGATACGCAGTATTTT. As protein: CSAALPSGHTDTQYF.

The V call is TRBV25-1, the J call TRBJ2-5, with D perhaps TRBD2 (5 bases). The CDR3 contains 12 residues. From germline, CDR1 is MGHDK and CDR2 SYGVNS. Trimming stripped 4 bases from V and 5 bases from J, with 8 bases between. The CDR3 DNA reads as TGTGCCAGCAGTGTGTGGGAGGAGACCCAGTACTTC. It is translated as CASSVWEETQYF.

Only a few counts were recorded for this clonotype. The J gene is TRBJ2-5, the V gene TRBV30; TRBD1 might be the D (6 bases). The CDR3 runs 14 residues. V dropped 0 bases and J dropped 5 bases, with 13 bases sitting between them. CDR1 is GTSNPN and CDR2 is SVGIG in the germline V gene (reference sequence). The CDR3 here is CAWSVLQGRETQYF. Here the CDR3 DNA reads TGTGCCTGGAGTGTACTACAGGGCCGGGAGACCCAGTACTTC.

The CDR3 DNA sequence: TGTGCCATCACCCCGGGGAATCAGCCCCAGCATTTT. Translated: CAITPGNQPQHF. The chain couples TRBV10-3 to TRBJ1-5, with D hard to call. The CDR3 consists of 12 residues. The V gene lost 7 bases and the J gene lost 4 bases, with 8 bases spanning the gap. Germline assignment: CDR1 ENHRY and CDR2 SYGVKD.

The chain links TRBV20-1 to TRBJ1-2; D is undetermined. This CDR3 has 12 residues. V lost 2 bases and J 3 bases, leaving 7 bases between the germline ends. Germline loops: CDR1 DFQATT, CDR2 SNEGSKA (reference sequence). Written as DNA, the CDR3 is TGCAGTGCTAGAAGTCTTTACTATGGCTACACCTTC. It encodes CSARSLYYGYTF.

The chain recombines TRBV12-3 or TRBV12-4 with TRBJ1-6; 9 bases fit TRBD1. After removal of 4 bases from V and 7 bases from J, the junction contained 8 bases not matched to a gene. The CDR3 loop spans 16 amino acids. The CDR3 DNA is TGTGCCAGCAGTTCCTCCGGGACAGGGAGGAATTCACCCCTCCACTTT. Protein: CASSSSGTGRNSPLHF.

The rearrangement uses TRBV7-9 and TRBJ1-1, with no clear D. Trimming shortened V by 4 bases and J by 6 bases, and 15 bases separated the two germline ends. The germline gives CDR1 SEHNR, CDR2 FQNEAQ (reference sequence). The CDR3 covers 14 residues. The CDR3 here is CASSSTRGSPEAFF. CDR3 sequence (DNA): TGTGCCAGCAGCTCCACGCGGGGTTCCCCTGAAGCTTTCTTT. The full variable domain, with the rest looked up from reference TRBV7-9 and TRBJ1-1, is DTGVSQNPRHKITKRGQNVTFRCDPISEHNRLYWYRQTLGQGPEFLTYFQNEAQLEKSRLLSDRFSAERPKGSFSTLEIQRTEQGDSAMYLCASSSTRGSPEAFFGQGTRLTVV.

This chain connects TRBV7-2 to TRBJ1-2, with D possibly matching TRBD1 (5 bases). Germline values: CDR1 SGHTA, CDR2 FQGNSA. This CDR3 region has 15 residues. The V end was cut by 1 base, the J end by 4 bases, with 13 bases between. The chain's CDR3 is CASSLGPGGGYGYTF. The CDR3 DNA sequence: TGTGCCAGCAGCTTAGGGCCCGGGGGGGGCTATGGCTACACCTTC.

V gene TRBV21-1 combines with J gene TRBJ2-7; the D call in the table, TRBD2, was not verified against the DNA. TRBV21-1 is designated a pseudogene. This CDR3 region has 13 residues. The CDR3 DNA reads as TGTGCCAGCAGCATATGGCCCTGCCTAGAGCAGTACTTC. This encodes CASSIWPCLEQYF.

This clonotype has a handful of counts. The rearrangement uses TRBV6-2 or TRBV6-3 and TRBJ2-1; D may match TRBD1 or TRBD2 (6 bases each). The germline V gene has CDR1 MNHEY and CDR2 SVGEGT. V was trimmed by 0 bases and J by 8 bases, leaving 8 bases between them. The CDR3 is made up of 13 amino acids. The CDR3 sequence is CASSYSGGHEQFF. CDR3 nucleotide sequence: TGTGCCAGCAGTTACTCGGGGGGCCATGAGCAGTTCTTC.

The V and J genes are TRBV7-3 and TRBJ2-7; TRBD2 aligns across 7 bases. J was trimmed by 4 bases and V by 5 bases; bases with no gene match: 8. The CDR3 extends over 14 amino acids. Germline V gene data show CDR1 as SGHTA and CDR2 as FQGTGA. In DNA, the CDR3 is TGTGCCAGCAGCCTCCACGCTAGCGGATACGAGCAGTACTTC. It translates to CASSLHASGYEQYF. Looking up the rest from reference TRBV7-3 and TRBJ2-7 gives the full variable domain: GAGVSQTPSNKVTEKGKYVELRCDPISGHTALYWYRQSLGQGPEFLIYFQGTGAADDSGLPNDRFFAVRPEGSVSTLKIQRTERGDSAVYLCASSLHASGYEQYFGPGTRLTVT.